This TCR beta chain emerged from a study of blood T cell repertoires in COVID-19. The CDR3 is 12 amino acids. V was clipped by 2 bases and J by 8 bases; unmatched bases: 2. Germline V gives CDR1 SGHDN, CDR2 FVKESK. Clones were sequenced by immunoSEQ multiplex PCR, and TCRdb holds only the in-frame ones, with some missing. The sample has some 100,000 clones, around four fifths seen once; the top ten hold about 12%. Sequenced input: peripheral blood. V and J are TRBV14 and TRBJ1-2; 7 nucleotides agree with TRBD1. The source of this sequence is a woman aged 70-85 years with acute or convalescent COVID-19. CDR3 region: CASSQQGEGYTF. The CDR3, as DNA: TGTGCCAGCAGCCAACAGGGGGAAGGCTACACCTTC.